The T cell receptor (beta chain) described here comes from a study of cytomegalovirus exposure and HLA in healthy donors. Study details: When over 300 donors were genotyped, just over 80% of them were found to fall in the Caucasian-associated ancestry cluster.

The PCR had 60 Vbeta and 13 Jbeta primers. TCRdb keeps only in-frame clones here, not all; method: immunoSEQ multiplex PCR. Here the sample spans some 150,000 clones, 60% to 80% being singletons. The receptor comes from a female donor in good health and CMV-seronegative. Sample: PBMCs.

CDR3 DNA: TGCGCCAGCAGCTTGGTCCCCTCACAGGGGGCAGGTGAAAAACTGTTTTTT. It encodes CASSLVPSQGAGEKLFF. The rearrangement joins TRBV5-1 to TRBJ1-4; 9 bases are shared with TRBD1. The J segment lost 7 bases and the V segment lost 0 bases, leaving 10 bases of the junction unmatched. Germline CDR1 reads SGHRS; CDR2 reads YFSETQ. The CDR3 contains 17 residues.